This TCR beta chain was retrieved from a study of blood T cell repertoires in COVID-19. The overall study: COVID-19 samples from acute and convalescent phases originated in the United States, Italy and Spain. PBMCs, B-cell-depleted T cells, or T cells were the source of the cDNA or gDNA that made up the material.

The germline gives CDR1 SGHRS, CDR2 YFSETQ. Trimming removed 5 bases at V and 2 bases at J, with 13 bases between. The CDR3 totals 14 residues. Source study methods: Amplification of reference gene primers provided the estimated nucleated cell counts. Produced via immunoSEQ multiplex PCR; TCRdb's table is partial and in-frame only. V and J calls plus clone size are reproduced from that table; the DNA served to infer D and trimming. The sample holds approximately 240,000 clones; 80% to 85% are singletons and the top ten take over 2.5%. Specimen: peripheral blood. The J gene is TRBJ2-5, the V gene TRBV5-1; a possible D gene is TRBD1 (6 bases). The clonotype originates from a young woman who had recovered from COVID-19. CDR3 region: CASRDPGVQETQYF. The CDR3 DNA sequence: TGCGCCAGCAGGGATCCAGGGGTTCAAGAGACCCAGTACTTC.